This TCR beta chain is drawn from a study of T cells in Graves' hyperthyroidism and ophthalmopathy. Researchers took RNA transcripts and amplified the TCR beta CDR3 regions from them. Researchers ran a first-round RT-PCR on the TCR CDR3 using the HTBI primer set. One entry per CDR3 protein, called by TCRdb with MiXCR from the multiplex PCR reads. The table records roughly 400,000 distinct CDR3 sequences, more than 13% of them present only once. This clonotype was recorded at least ten times. This CDR3 region has 15 residues. Trimming took 4 bases from V and 0 from J, leaving 13 bases between them. Germline loops: CDR1 SGHRS, CDR2 YFSETQ.

The sequence derives from a man between 45 and 60 years old with Graves' ophthalmopathy. Sequencing was performed on blood. The chain recombines TRBV5-1 with TRBJ1-1; D may be TRBD1 (5 bases). In nucleotides, the CDR3 is TGCGCCAGCAGCCCCCGCGGGGACCTGAACACTGAAGCTTTCTTT. Translation: CASSPRGDLNTEAFF.